The clone carrying this T cell receptor beta chain has a handful of counts. Its specificity is unknown. Sequencing used immunoSEQ version 4 in survey mode. Method: immunoSEQ multiplex PCR; TCRdb's copy keeps in-frame clones and lacks some. The data contain tens of thousands of clones, 70% to 75% of them singletons. The data stem from a study of persistence of HIV-infected CD4 T cells. Background on the study: Isolated cells were CMV- and HIV-1 Gag-responding CD4+ T cells. A median of 8 years of suppressive ART preceded sampling.

Per germline, CDR1 SNHLY and CDR2 FYNNEI. V shed 7 bases, J shed 0 bases, and the junction held 13 bases outside the gene matches. The CDR3 totals 19 residues. The stimulus was an HIV-1 Gag 15-mer peptide pool, 0.95 to 1 ug/peptide/mL. CD40L-negative CD69-negative CD45RO-high memory CD4+ T cells were sorted as populations depleted of antigen-responding cells. Donors were HIV-1-infected adults who began suppressive ART during chronic infection. The source is an adult man with HIV who was CMV-seropositive. The chain has TRBV2 and TRBJ2-6, with TRBD2 matching 9 bases. The sequencing used CD4+ T cells sorted from PBMCs after roughly 18-hour stimulation, collected from a patient who received antiretroviral therapy. This CDR3 is CASNPGLAIKNSGANVLTF. The CDR3 region has the DNA TGTGCCAGCAATCCTGGACTAGCGATAAAGAACTCTGGGGCCAACGTCCTGACTTTC.